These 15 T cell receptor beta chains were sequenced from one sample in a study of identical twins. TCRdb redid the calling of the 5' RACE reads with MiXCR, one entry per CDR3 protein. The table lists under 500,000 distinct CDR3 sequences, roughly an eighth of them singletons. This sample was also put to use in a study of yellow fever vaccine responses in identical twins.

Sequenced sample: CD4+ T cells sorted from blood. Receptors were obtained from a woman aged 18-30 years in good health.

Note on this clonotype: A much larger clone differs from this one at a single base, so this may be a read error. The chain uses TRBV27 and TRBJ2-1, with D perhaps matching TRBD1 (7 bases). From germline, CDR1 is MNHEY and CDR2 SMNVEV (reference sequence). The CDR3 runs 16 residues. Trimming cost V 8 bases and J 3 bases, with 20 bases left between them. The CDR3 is CASGGGRGQSYNEQFF. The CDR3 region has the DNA TGTGCCAGCGGAGGGGGAAGGGGACAGAGCTACAATGAGCAGTTCTTC.

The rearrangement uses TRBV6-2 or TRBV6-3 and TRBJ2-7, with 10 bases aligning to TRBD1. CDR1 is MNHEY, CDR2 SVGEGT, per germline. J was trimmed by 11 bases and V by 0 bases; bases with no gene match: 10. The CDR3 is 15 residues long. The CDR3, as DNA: TGTGCCAGCAGTTACTCCGGACAGGGGGTATCAAAAAAGTACTTC. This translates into CASSYSGQGVSKKYF.

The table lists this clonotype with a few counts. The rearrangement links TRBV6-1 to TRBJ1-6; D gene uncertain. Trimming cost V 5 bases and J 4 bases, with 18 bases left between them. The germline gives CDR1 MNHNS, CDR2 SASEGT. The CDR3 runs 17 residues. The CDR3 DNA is TGTGCCAGCAGTCTCACCGGATTTGGCGCATATAATTCACCCCTCCACTTT. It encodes CASSLTGFGAYNSPLHF.

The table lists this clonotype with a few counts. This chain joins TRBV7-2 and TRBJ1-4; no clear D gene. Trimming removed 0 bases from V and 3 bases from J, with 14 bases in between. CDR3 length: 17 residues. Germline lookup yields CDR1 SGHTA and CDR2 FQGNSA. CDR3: CASSLAKAAKANEKLFF. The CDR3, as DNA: TGTGCCAGCAGCTTAGCGAAGGCAGCAAAAGCTAATGAAAAACTGTTTTTT.

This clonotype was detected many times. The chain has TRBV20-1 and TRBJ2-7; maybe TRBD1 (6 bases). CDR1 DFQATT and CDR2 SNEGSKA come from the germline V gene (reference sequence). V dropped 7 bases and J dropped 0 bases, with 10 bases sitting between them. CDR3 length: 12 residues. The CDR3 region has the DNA TGCAGTGGACAGGAGAGCTCCTACGAGCAGTACTTC. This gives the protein CSGQESSYEQYF.

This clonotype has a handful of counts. In DNA, the CDR3 is TGTGCCAGCAGCCAAGATGGCGGGGGGGGATTGAGGAATGAGCAGTTCTTC. Its translation: CASSQDGGGGLRNEQFF. This chain uses TRBV3-1 with TRBJ2-1; TRBD2 matches at 9 bases. J lost 7 bases, V lost 0 bases, and 10 bases had no gene match. The CDR3 is 17 residues long. Germline V gives CDR1 LGHDT, CDR2 YNNKEL (reference sequence).

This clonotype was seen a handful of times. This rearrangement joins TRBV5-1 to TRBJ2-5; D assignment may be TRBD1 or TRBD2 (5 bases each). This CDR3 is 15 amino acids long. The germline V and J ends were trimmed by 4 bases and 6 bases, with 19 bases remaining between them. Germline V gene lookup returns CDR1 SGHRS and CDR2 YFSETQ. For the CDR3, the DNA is TGCGCCAGCAGCCTCCTGGACACCGGGGCGAAGACCCAGTACTTC. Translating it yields CASSLLDTGAKTQYF. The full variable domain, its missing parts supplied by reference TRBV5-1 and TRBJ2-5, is KAGVTQTPRYLIKTRGQQVTLSCSPISGHRSVSWYQQTPGQGLQFLFEYFSETQRNKGNFPGRFSGRQFSNSRSEMNVSTLELGDSALYLCASSLLDTGAKTQYFGPGTRLLVL.

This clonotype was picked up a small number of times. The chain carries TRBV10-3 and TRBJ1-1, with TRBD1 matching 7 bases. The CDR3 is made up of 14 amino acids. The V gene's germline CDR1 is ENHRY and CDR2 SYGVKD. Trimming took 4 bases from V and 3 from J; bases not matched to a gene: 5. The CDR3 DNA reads TGTGCCATCAGTGGGTCCAGGGGGGACACTGAAGCTTTCTTT. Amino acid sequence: CAISGSRGDTEAFF.

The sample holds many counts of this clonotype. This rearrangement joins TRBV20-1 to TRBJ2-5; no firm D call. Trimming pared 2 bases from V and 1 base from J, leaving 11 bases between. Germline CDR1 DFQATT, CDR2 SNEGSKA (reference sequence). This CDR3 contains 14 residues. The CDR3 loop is CSARWSATQETQYF. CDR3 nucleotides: TGCAGTGCTAGATGGTCAGCAACCCAAGAGACCCAGTACTTC.

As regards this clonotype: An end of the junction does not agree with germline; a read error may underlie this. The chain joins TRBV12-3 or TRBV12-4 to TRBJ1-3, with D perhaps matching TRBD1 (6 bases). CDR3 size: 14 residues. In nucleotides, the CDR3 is TGTGCGAGCAGCCCACAGGGACCTGGAAACACCATATATTTT. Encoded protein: CASSPQGPGNTIYF.

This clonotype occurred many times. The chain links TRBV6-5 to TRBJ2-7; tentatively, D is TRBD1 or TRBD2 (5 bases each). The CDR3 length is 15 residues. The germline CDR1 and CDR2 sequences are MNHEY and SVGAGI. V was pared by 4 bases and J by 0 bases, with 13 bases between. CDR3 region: CASSSGTFGSYEQYF. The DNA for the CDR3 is TGTGCCAGCAGTTCCGGGACCTTCGGCTCCTACGAGCAGTACTTC.

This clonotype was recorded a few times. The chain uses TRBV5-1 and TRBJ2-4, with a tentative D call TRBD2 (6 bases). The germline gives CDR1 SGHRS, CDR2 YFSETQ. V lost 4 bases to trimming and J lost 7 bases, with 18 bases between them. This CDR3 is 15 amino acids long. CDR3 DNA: TGCGCCAGCAGCGACGGGGACTCAAGATCCAACATTCAGTACTTC. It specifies CASSDGDSRSNIQYF.

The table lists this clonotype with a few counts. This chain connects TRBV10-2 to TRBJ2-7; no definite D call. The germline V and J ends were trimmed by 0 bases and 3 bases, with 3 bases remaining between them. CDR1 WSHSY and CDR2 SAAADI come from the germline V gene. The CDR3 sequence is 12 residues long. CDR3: CASSESVYEQYF. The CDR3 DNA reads TGCGCCAGCAGTGAGTCCGTCTACGAGCAGTACTTC.

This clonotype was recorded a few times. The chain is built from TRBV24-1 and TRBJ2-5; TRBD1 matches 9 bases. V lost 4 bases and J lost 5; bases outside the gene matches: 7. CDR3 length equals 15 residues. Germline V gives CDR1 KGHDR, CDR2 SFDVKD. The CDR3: CATSDAGTGRETQYF. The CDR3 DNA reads TGTGCCACCAGTGACGCCGGGACAGGGAGGGAGACCCAGTACTTC.

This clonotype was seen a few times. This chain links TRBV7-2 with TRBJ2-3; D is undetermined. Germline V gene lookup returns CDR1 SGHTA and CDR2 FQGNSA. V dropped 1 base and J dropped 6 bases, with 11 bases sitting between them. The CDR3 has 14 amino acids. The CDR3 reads CASSLVRTDDTQYF. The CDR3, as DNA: TGTGCCAGCAGCTTAGTACGGACCGACGATACGCAGTATTTT.